This TCR beta chain was observed in a study of blood T cells in healthy people across ages. Regarding the study as a whole: Investigators treated diversity estimates from one million T cells as underestimates. Naive T cell percentage and TCR beta diversity correlated strongly.

CDR3 size: 16 residues. The V end lost 1 base, the J end lost 7 bases, and 17 bases lay between the germline ends. The germline CDR1 and CDR2 sequences are SGHTA and FQGNSA. Notes on this clonotype: Its antigen is not identified.

A second about 7 to 12 cycle PCR used barcoded and J-beta primers. TCRdb reprocessed the 5' RACE reads with MiXCR, giving one entry per CDR3 protein. The top ten hold about 4% of the sample, which has roughly 1.5 million distinct CDR3 sequences, around 40% seen once. The sample was blood. The gene calls are TRBV7-2 and TRBJ2-1, with D possibly being TRBD2 (6 bases). This receptor was taken from a woman aged 18-29 years in good health. This chain's CDR3 is CASSLEVDGSLNEQFF. CDR3 sequence (DNA): TGTGCCAGCAGCTTAGAAGTCGACGGGAGTTTGAATGAGCAGTTCTTC.